Presented here are 20 T cell receptor beta chains from one specimen sequenced in a study of blood T cell repertoires in COVID-19. Data came from immunoSEQ multiplex PCR; TCRdb stores just in-frame clones and leaves some out. The sample holds more than 250,000 clones, more than 70% seen once. Sequencing used peripheral blood. The origin of the receptors is a man aged 18 to 35 who had recovered from COVID-19.

V and J are TRBV29-1 and TRBJ2-2, with D possibly TRBD2 on 6 matching bases. The germline V gene has CDR1 SQVTM and CDR2 ANQGSEA. The CDR3 extends over 13 amino acids. V was cut by 3 bases and J by 4 bases, with 9 bases left in between. The CDR3 sequence: CSVEEGRTGELFF. The CDR3 DNA follows: TGCAGCGTTGAGGAGGGGCGCACCGGGGAGCTGTTTTTT.

This chain links TRBV25-1 with TRBJ2-3; D might be TRBD2 (6 bases). This CDR3 is built from 14 residues. From germline, CDR1 is MGHDK and CDR2 SYGVNS. Trimming cost V 2 bases and J 4 bases, with 10 bases left between them. CDR3 residues: CASSEELASDTQYF. The CDR3 DNA reads TGTGCCAGCAGTGAAGAACTAGCATCAGATACGCAGTATTTT. Full variable domain (missing parts from reference TRBV25-1 and TRBJ2-3): EADIYQTPRYLVIGTGKKITLECSQTMGHDKMYWYQQDPGMELHLIHYSYGVNSTEKGDLSSESTVSRIRTEHFPLTLESARPSHTSQYLCASSEELASDTQYFGPGTRLTVL.

This clone has just one count. The J gene is TRBJ1-1, the V gene TRBV14; no clear D gene. Germline CDR1 reads SGHDN; CDR2 reads FVKESK. V was shortened by 3 bases and J by 3 bases, with 8 bases between the two germline ends. The CDR3 length is 13 residues. CDR3 bases: TGTGCCAGCAGCCAGTTCTTCGACACTGAAGCTTTCTTT. Amino acid sequence: CASSQFFDTEAFF.

The J gene is TRBJ2-1, the V gene TRBV11-2; 10 nucleotides align to TRBD2. The CDR3 covers 18 residues. Germline assignment: CDR1 SGHAT and CDR2 FQNNGV. Losses at the gene ends were 3 bases for V and 0 bases for J; bases not matched to a gene: 8. CDR3 nucleotide sequence: TGTGCCAGCAGCTTGACTCTTAGCGGGGGGAACTCCTACAATGAGCAGTTCTTC. Translation: CASSLTLSGGNSYNEQFF. Variable domain in full (rest from reference TRBV11-2 and TRBJ2-1): EAGVAQSPRYKIIEKRQSVAFWCNPISGHATLYWYQQILGQGPKLLIQFQNNGVVDDSQLPKDRFSAERLKGVDSTLKIQPAKLEDSAVYLCASSLTLSGGNSYNEQFFGPGTRLTVL.

The CDR3, as DNA: TGTGCCAGCAGCCAAGATCCGGTGGAGCAGTACTTC. Protein product: CASSQDPVEQYF. The J gene is TRBJ2-7, the V gene TRBV3-1 (or the pseudogene TRBV3-2); D not certain. The CDR3 is made up of 12 amino acids. From germline, CDR1 is LGHDT and CDR2 YNNKEL (reference sequence). V shed 0 bases and J shed 7 bases, with 7 bases lying between them.

J is TRBJ1-2 and V is TRBV10-2; maybe TRBD1 (6 bases). V shed 3 bases and J shed 7 bases, with 27 bases lying between them. In germline, CDR1 is WSHSY, CDR2 SAAADI. The CDR3 runs 18 residues. The DNA for the CDR3 is TGCGCCAGCAGTGATTTTTTCGGGGCAAAACAGGGTGTCGGTGGCTACACCTTC. Amino acid sequence: CASSDFFGAKQGVGGYTF.

J is TRBJ1-2 and V is TRBV27, with TRBD1 matching over 7 bases. V dropped 6 bases and J dropped 7; count of bases not matched to a gene: 17. CDR1 MNHEY and CDR2 SMNVEV come from the germline V gene (reference sequence). The CDR3 totals 16 residues. The CDR3 protein is CASRRVTGADFGGYTF. The CDR3 DNA sequence: TGTGCCAGCAGAAGGGTTACAGGGGCCGACTTCGGTGGCTACACCTTC.

This rearrangement joins TRBV7-3 to TRBJ2-3; TRBD2 matches 12 bases. V lost 5 bases and J lost 4; bases outside the gene matches: 7. CDR1 and CDR2 from the germline V gene are SGHTA and FQGTGA. The CDR3 loop spans 16 amino acids. Here the CDR3 DNA reads TGTGCCAGCAGCCCGCTAGCGGGAGGGCCCGCAGATACGCAGTATTTT. Translation: CASSPLAGGPADTQYF.

This sequence joins TRBV7-9 and TRBJ1-2; the D gene is possibly TRBD1 (5 bases). The CDR3 is made up of 15 amino acids. Trimming shortened V by 1 base and J by 3 bases, and 12 bases separated the two germline ends. Germline CDR1 SEHNR, CDR2 FQNEAQ (reference sequence). CDR3 in amino acids: CASSLGWGADYGYTF. The CDR3 nucleotides read TGTGCCAGCAGCTTAGGATGGGGCGCTGACTATGGCTACACCTTC.

The chain combines TRBV2 with TRBJ2-1; 13 bases match TRBD2. CDR3 length: 16 residues. CDR1 and CDR2 from the germline V gene are SNHLY and FYNNEI. V shed 8 bases, J shed 9 bases, and the junction held 13 bases outside the gene matches. The chain's CDR3 is CASQDLGLAGNSEQFF. The CDR3 DNA reads as TGTGCCAGCCAAGATCTGGGACTAGCGGGAAATAGTGAGCAGTTCTTC.

This sequence joins TRBV5-1 and TRBJ1-1, with D perhaps matching TRBD1 (5 bases). The CDR3 loop spans 12 amino acids. Germline V gene lookup returns CDR1 SGHRS and CDR2 YFSETQ. The V end lost 5 bases, the J end lost 10 bases, and 15 bases lay between the germline ends. The CDR3 bases are TGCGCCAGCAGATCCGACGGCGGGGGAGCTTTCTTT. Amino acid sequence: CASRSDGGGAFF. The variable domain in full, with the rest retrieved from reference TRBV5-1 and TRBJ1-1, is KAGVTQTPRYLIKTRGQQVTLSCSPISGHRSVSWYQQTPGQGLQFLFEYFSETQRNKGNFPGRFSGRQFSNSRSEMNVSTLELGDSALYLCASRSDGGGAFFGQGTRLTVV.

The gene calls are TRBV18 and TRBJ1-4, with D possibly being TRBD1 (6 bases). The V gene's germline CDR1 is KGHSH and CDR2 LQKENI. Trimming removed 3 bases from V and 7 bases from J, with 15 bases in between. The CDR3 sequence is 15 residues long. The CDR3 region has the DNA TGTGCCAGCTCACCTACCGGGGGGCGTAGTGAAAAACTGTTTTTT. Amino acids: CASSPTGGRSEKLFF.

The V gene is TRBV5-1, the J gene TRBJ2-7, with unresolved D. Germline V gives CDR1 SGHRS, CDR2 YFSETQ. CDR3 length: 11 residues. Trimming shortened V by 3 bases and J by 3 bases, and 4 bases separated the two germline ends. In DNA, the CDR3 is TGCGCCAGCAGCTCCAACTACGAGCAGTACTTC. Its translation is CASSSNYEQYF. The whole variable domain, filled in from reference TRBV5-1 and TRBJ2-7, reads KAGVTQTPRYLIKTRGQQVTLSCSPISGHRSVSWYQQTPGQGLQFLFEYFSETQRNKGNFPGRFSGRQFSNSRSEMNVSTLELGDSALYLCASSSNYEQYFGPGTRLTVT.

The V gene is TRBV27, the J gene TRBJ2-4, with D possibly being TRBD1 (6 bases). The CDR3 consists of 15 residues. Trimming removed 5 bases from V and 0 bases from J, with 11 bases in between. Germline CDR1 and CDR2: MNHEY and SMNVEV (reference sequence). CDR3 sequence reads: CASSVLQGAKNIQYF. CDR3 sequence (DNA): TGTGCCAGCAGTGTTTTACAGGGAGCCAAAAACATTCAGTACTTC.

The chain couples TRBV6-5 to TRBJ2-7; D possibly corresponds to TRBD2 (5 bases). Per the germline V gene, CDR1 is MNHEY and CDR2 is SVGAGI. This CDR3 comprises 15 residues. V was clipped by 1 base and J by 0 bases, with 10 bases between them. CDR3 region: CASSYLKEASYEQYF. The CDR3 DNA is TGTGCCAGCAGTTACTTGAAGGAGGCCTCCTACGAGCAGTACTTC.

The chain combines TRBV9 with TRBJ2-1; D not certain. Germline CDR1 SGDLS, CDR2 YYNGEE. This CDR3 has 14 amino acids. The V end was cut by 4 bases, the J end by 4 bases, with 12 bases between. CDR3 nucleotides: TGTGCCAGCAGCACCCGATACGAGTACAATGAGCAGTTCTTC. It translates to CASSTRYEYNEQFF.

This clone showed up just once. The chain uses TRBV27 and TRBJ2-7, with 8 positions matching TRBD2. This CDR3 comprises 18 residues. CDR1 is MNHEY and CDR2 is SMNVEV in the germline V gene (reference sequence). V shed 3 bases, J shed 3 bases, and the junction held 16 bases outside the gene matches. CDR3 amino acids: CASSFGRGRRSNFYEQYF. CDR3 DNA: TGTGCCAGCAGTTTCGGACGCGGGAGGCGCTCCAATTTCTACGAGCAGTACTTC.

The rearrangement links TRBV6-2 or TRBV6-3 to TRBJ2-7; D uncertain. This CDR3 contains 13 residues. Germline V gene lookup returns CDR1 MNHEY and CDR2 SVGEGT. Trimming pared 0 bases from V and 3 bases from J, leaving 6 bases between. The CDR3 here is CASSYSAGYEQYF. DNA of the CDR3: TGTGCCAGCAGTTACTCGGCAGGCTACGAGCAGTACTTC.

The chain recombines TRBV6-5 with TRBJ1-5; 7 bases align to TRBD1. This CDR3 contains 16 residues. The J segment lost 0 bases and the V segment lost 8 bases, leaving 10 bases of the junction unmatched. Germline values: CDR1 MNHEY, CDR2 SVGAGI. The CDR3 sequence: CASRSLGQASNQPQHF. CDR3 bases: TGTGCCAGCCGTTCGTTAGGACAGGCTAGCAATCAGCCCCAGCATTTT.

On this clone itself: The same CDR3 is also encoded by other DNA sequences in this sample. The V gene is TRBV10-3, the J gene TRBJ1-2; D not certain. The germline CDR1 and CDR2 sequences are ENHRY and SYGVKD. The CDR3 is made up of 13 amino acids. V dropped 0 bases and J dropped 3 bases, with 5 bases sitting between them. As DNA, the CDR3 is TGTGCCATCAGTGAGTCGAGGGACTATGGCTACACCTTC. Its protein is CAISESRDYGYTF.